This TCR beta chain comes out of a study of a mutant IDH1 vaccine in newly diagnosed glioma. Study details: Males made up about 62% and females about 38% of treated patients, whose mean age was 40.4 years.

Libraries were prepared by immunoSEQ multiplex PCR; TCRdb keeps only in-frame clonotypes and omits some of them. The table lists about 24,000 clones, 90% to 95% of them singletons. This CDR3 is 16 amino acids long. V dropped 2 bases and J dropped 0; count of bases not matched to a gene: 4. From germline, CDR1 is MNHEY and CDR2 SMNVEV (reference sequence). Time point given: baseline, week 1 (first vaccination visit). Treatment indicated: pre-vaccination baseline after standard-of-care therapy. Donors had new IDH1-mutant astrocytomas of WHO grade 3 or 4 (ATRX-lost). The chain joins TRBV27 to TRBJ2-7; 10 bases match TRBD1. The material sequenced was PBMCs, taken from a glioma patient treated with radiotherapy, temozolomide or both. The sequence was obtained from a man aged 25-45 years with glioma. CDR3 nucleotide sequence: TGTGCCAGCAGTTTACCTGGGGACAGGGGCTCCTACGAGCAGTACTTC. Residues: CASSLPGDRGSYEQYF.